These T cell receptor beta chains were read from a single sample in a study of cytomegalovirus exposure and HLA in healthy donors. Data came from immunoSEQ multiplex PCR; TCRdb stores just in-frame clones and leaves some out. In the table there are about 170,000 clones, 65% to 80% of which are singletons. The sequencing input was PBMCs. Receptors originate from a female donor in good health and CMV-seronegative. CDR3s include the opening cysteine and the closing phenylalanine or tryptophan. Fields, in order: V gene, CDR3 length, clone size, D gene, J gene, CDR3 DNA, CDR3 protein. The D gene is left open where the match is weak. Only part of the rows carry a size: once, few, many, or a class if the clone is expanded.

TRBV4-1	14	.	.	TRBJ1-5	TGCGCCAGCAGCCCCCCTTTTAGCAATCAGCCCCAGCATTTT	CASSPPFSNQPQHF
TRBV6-5	15	.	.	TRBJ2-7	TGTGCCAGCAGTTACACAGCGGGCAATGGGGACGAGCAGTACTTC	CASSYTAGNGDEQYF
TRBV6-1	14	.	TRBD1	TRBJ1-2	TGTGCCAGCAGTTCACAGGGGGCTGGCTATGGCTACACCTTC	CASSSQGAGYGYTF
TRBV19	13	.	.	TRBJ1-1	TGTGCCAGTAGTGATGGGCTGAACACTGAAGCTTTCTTT	CASSDGLNTEAFF
TRBV19	16	.	.	TRBJ1-1	TGTGCCAGTAGTACCTCCCACGGCGGGAAGAACACTGAAGCTTTCTTT	CASSTSHGGKNTEAFF
TRBV5-1	17	.	TRBD2	TRBJ2-4	TGCGCCAGCAGCATAACCGCAGGCCCCACGGGAGGAAACATTCAGTACTTC	CASSITAGPTGGNIQYF
TRBV19	17	.	.	TRBJ1-2	TGTGCCAGTAGTCCCCGTGGGGAGGCCAGCGTGCTCTATGGCTACACCTTC	CASSPRGEASVLYGYTF
TRBV18	14	.	.	TRBJ1-1	TGTGCCAGCTCAAAAAGCGGTACGAACACTGAAGCTTTCTTT	CASSKSGTNTEAFF
TRBV6-6	16	.	TRBD2	TRBJ2-2	TGTGCCAGCAGTTACTCGACTAGCGGGGCTCTAGGGGAGCTGTTTTTT	CASSYSTSGALGELFF
TRBV7-3	14	.	.	TRBJ2-3	TGTGCCAGCAGCCTCGCGGGCGGTACAGATACGCAGTATTTT	CASSLAGGTDTQYF
TRBV9	12	.	.	TRBJ1-3	TGTGCCAGCAGCACACAGGGCGAGGTCATATATTTT	CASSTQGEVIYF
TRBV18	15	.	.	TRBJ1-2	TGTGCCAGCTCACGAACAGGAAGTTCTAACTATGGCTACACCTTC	CASSRTGSSNYGYTF
TRBV2	13	.	TRBD1	TRBJ1-1	TGTGCCAGCAGTACCGATACAGGGGGCCTAGCTTTCTTT	CASSTDTGGLAFF
TRBV5-1	14	.	.	TRBJ1-2	TGCGCCAGCAGCTTGGATCGCCCAACTAATGGCTACACCTTC	CASSLDRPTNGYTF
TRBV5-1	16	.	.	TRBJ1-2	TGCGCCAGCAGCTTGGGGAGAAGGGACTCTGGGTATGGCTACACCTTC	CASSLGRRDSGYGYTF
TRBV6-5	14	.	.	TRBJ1-2	TGTGCCAGCAGTTACTCATCAGGGAACTATGGCTACACCTTC	CASSYSSGNYGYTF
TRBV7-8	16	.	.	TRBJ1-5	TGTGCCAGCAGCTTACAAACGCGGGGTAGCAATCAGCCCCAGCATTTT	CASSLQTRGSNQPQHF
TRBV2	14	.	TRBD2	TRBJ2-1	TGTGCCAGCAATGGCGGGAGTACGGGGAATGAGCAGTTCTTC	CASNGGSTGNEQFF
TRBV5-4	13	.	.	TRBJ2-2	TGTGCCAGCAGACCTACCCACACCGGGGAGCTGTTTTTT	CASRPTHTGELFF
TRBV7-9	16	.	TRBD1	TRBJ2-2	TGTGCCAGCAGCTCCCGGACAGGGGGCGGGACCGGAGAGCTGTTTTTT	CASSSRTGGGTGELFF
TRBV19	13	.	.	TRBJ2-7	TGTGCCAGTAGTGTACGAAGGGGCTACGAGCAGTACTTC	CASSVRRGYEQYF
TRBV9	14	.	.	TRBJ1-1	TGTGCCAGCAGCGTCGCGGGACCGAAGACTGAAGCTTTCTTT	CASSVAGPKTEAFF
TRBV29-1	13	.	TRBD2	TRBJ2-7	TGCAGCGTTTGCGGACTAGCGGGCTACGAGCAGTACTTC	CSVCGLAGYEQYF
TRBV5-1	14	once	.	TRBJ2-5	TGCGCCAGCAGCTTGGCCGAGGGAAAAGAGACCCAGTACTTC	CASSLAEGKETQYF
TRBV6-1	14	.	TRBD2	TRBJ2-7	TGTGCCAGCAGACTAGCGGGAGCCCCTCGCGAGCAGTACTTC	CASRLAGAPREQYF
TRBV7-3	16	.	.	TRBJ2-2	TGTGCCAGCAGCTTAAGATCCCCCAGTCTTGGCGGGGAGCTGTTTTTT	CASSLRSPSLGGELFF
TRBV11-2	18	.	.	TRBJ1-3	TGTGCCAGCAGCTCTAGCCGCTTTGGGGGCAGGGCTGGAAACACCATATATTTT	CASSSSRFGGRAGNTIYF
TRBV9	14	.	.	TRBJ2-1	TGTGCCAGCAGCGTAGGGGGGACTTACAATGAGCAGTTCTTC	CASSVGGTYNEQFF
TRBV10-3	13	.	TRBD1	TRBJ1-2	TGTGCCATCAGGGTACAGGGGGCGCCGGGCTACACCTTC	CAIRVQGAPGYTF
TRBV6-6	12	.	.	TRBJ2-3	TGTGCCAGCAGTTACCGCGGAGATACGCAGTATTTT	CASSYRGDTQYF
TRBV27	14	.	.	TRBJ1-2	TGTGCCAGCAGTTCAACTACGCCCAGCTATGGCTACACCTTC	CASSSTTPSYGYTF
TRBV25-1	15	.	.	TRBJ1-4	TGTGCCAGCAGTGACCTCCGGACTTCTAATGAAAAACTGTTTTTT	CASSDLRTSNEKLFF
TRBV10-3	11	once	.	TRBJ2-5	TGTGCCATCGGGGCCCAAGAGACCCAGTACTTC	CAIGAQETQYF
TRBV5-1	14	.	TRBD2	TRBJ2-7	TGCGCCAGCAGCAGGACTAGCGGGAACTACGAGCAGTACTTC	CASSRTSGNYEQYF
TRBV7-9	15	.	.	TRBJ1-4	TGTGCCAGCAGCTTAGGGGCTATTAGTGGAGAAAAACTGTTTTTT	CASSLGAISGEKLFF
TRBV5-1	15	.	.	TRBJ2-7	TGCGCCAGCCGCATGGACTCCGGAGGATTCTACGAGCAGTACTTC	CASRMDSGGFYEQYF
TRBV29-1	12	few	.	TRBJ2-7	TGCAGCGTTGAGGAGTCGACTTACGAGCAGTACTTC	CSVEESTYEQYF
TRBV27	15	.	.	TRBJ2-5	TGTGCCAGCAGTGGGGGAGGTAGCGGACAAGAGACCCAGTACTTC	CASSGGGSGQETQYF
TRBV5-8	19	.	TRBD2	TRBJ2-3	TGTGCCAGCAGCTTGGTAATAACTAGCGGGGGGAATGGGGCCGATACGCAGTATTTT	CASSLVITSGGNGADTQYF
TRBV2	15	.	TRBD2	TRBJ2-3	TGTGCCAGCAGGGAAACCGGGACTAGCTCAGATACGCAGTATTTT	CASRETGTSSDTQYF
TRBV30	13	few	.	TRBJ1-5	TGTGCCTGGAGTGTACTGGTCGATCAGCCCCAGCATTTT	CAWSVLVDQPQHF
TRBV19	15	.	TRBD1	TRBJ1-1	TGTGCCAGTAACACTAGCCCGGGACAGGGTTCTGAAGCTTTCTTT	CASNTSPGQGSEAFF
TRBV2	12	.	.	TRBJ1-1	TGTGCCATCCCTACGGGATCCCGCGAAGCTTTCTTT	CAIPTGSREAFF
TRBV2	15	once	.	TRBJ2-7	TGTGCCAGCAGTGAGCTGACAGGTTCCCCTCGCGAGCAGTACTTC	CASSELTGSPREQYF
TRBV19	15	.	.	TRBJ1-4	TGTGCCAGTAGTCGGGGACGGGACATACGAGAAAAACTGTTTTTT	CASSRGRDIREKLFF
TRBV28	13	.	.	TRBJ1-2	TGTGCCAGCAGTTTAGGGGGGTTCTATGGCTACACCTTC	CASSLGGFYGYTF
TRBV4-1	15	.	TRBD1	TRBJ2-7	TGCGCCAGCAGCCAGGCCGGGACAGTCTCCTACGAGCAGTACTTC	CASSQAGTVSYEQYF
TRBV10-1	13	.	.	TRBJ2-7	TGCGCCAGCAGTAGGAACAGCCCCTACGAGCAGTACTTC	CASSRNSPYEQYF
TRBV19	14	.	.	TRBJ1-2	TGTGCCAGTAGTATTTCTCAGGGGAACTATGGCTACACCTTC	CASSISQGNYGYTF
TRBV2	17	.	TRBD1	TRBJ1-1	TGTGCCAGCAGTGCGGGGGACAGGGGGCTTGATAGCACTGAAGCTTTCTTT	CASSAGDRGLDSTEAFF
TRBV5-6	15	.	TRBD1	TRBJ1-2	TGTGCCAGCAGCTTGGGGGACAGGGGAGGATATGGCTACACCTTC	CASSLGDRGGYGYTF
TRBV7-6	13	.	.	TRBJ1-1	TGTGCCAGCAGCTTAAAGCAGAACACTGAAGCTTTCTTT	CASSLKQNTEAFF
TRBV7-8	15	.	.	TRBJ2-7	TGTGCCAGCAGCTTTTCGGCTAGCCGTGTATCCGAGCAGTACTTC	CASSFSASRVSEQYF
TRBV9	15	once	TRBD2	TRBJ2-1	TGTGCCAGCAGCGTAGTGGGGGAGGGTCACAATGAGCAGTTCTTC	CASSVVGEGHNEQFF
TRBV10-1	13	.	.	TRBJ2-3	TGCGCCAGCAGAGGACTGGGCACAGATACGCAGTATTTT	CASRGLGTDTQYF